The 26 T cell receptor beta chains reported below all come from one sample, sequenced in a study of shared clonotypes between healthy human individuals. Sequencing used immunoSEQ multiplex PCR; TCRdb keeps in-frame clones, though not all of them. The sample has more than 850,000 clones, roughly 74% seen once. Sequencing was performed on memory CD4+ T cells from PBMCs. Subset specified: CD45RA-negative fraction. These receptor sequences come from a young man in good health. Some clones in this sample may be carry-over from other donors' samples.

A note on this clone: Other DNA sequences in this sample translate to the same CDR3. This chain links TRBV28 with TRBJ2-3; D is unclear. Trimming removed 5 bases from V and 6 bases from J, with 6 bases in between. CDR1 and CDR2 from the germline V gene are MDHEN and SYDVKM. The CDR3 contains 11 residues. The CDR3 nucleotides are TGTGCCAGCAGTATAGGGGATACGCAGTATTTT. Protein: CASSIGDTQYF.

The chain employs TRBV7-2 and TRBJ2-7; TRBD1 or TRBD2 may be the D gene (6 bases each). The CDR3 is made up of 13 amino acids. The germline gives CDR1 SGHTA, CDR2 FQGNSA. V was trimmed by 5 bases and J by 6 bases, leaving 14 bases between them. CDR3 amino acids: CASSPSGGSEQYF. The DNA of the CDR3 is TGTGCCAGCAGCCCCTCCGGGGGCAGCGAGCAGTACTTC.

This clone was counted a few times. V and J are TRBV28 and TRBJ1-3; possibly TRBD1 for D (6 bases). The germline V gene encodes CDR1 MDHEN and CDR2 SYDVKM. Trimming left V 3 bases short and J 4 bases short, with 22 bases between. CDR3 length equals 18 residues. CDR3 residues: CASSLGPITRGSGNTIYF. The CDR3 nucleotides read TGTGCCAGCAGTTTGGGCCCGATTACCAGGGGTTCGGGAAACACCATATATTTT.

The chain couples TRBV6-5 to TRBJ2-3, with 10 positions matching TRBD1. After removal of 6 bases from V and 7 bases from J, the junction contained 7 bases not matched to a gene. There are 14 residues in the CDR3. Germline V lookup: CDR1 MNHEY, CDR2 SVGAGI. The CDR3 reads CASSLGQGSYTQYF. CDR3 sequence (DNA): TGTGCCAGCAGCTTGGGACAGGGGTCGTATACGCAGTATTTT.

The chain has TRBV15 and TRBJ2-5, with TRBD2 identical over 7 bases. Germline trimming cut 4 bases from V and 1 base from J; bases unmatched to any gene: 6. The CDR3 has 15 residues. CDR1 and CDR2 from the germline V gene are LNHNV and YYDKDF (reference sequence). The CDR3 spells CATSNYGRPQETQYF. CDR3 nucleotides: TGTGCCACCAGCAATTACGGGAGGCCCCAAGAGACCCAGTACTTC.

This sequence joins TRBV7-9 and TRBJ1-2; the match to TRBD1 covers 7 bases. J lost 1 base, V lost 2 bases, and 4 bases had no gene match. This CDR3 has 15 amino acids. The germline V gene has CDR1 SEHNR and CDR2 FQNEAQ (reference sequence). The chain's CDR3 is CASSLLQGVNYGYTF. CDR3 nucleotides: TGTGCCAGCAGCTTACTTCAGGGGGTTAACTATGGCTACACCTTC.

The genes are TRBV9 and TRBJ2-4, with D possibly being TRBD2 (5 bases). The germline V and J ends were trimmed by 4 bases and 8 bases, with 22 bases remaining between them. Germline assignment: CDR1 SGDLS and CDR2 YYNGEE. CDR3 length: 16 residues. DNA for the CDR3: TGTGCCAGCAGCTCCGGATTCCTGAGAGGGAAAGACATTCAGTACTTC. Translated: CASSSGFLRGKDIQYF.

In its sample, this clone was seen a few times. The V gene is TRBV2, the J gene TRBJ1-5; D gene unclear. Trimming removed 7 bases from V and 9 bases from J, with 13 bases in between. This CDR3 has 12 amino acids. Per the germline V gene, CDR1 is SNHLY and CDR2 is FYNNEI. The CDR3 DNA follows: TGTGCCAGCACGGCAGTGGGAGGGCCCCAGCATTTT. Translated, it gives CASTAVGGPQHF. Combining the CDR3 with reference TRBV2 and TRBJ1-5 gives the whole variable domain EPEVTQTPSHQVTQMGQEVILRCVPISNHLYFYWYRQILGQKVEFLVSFYNNEISEKSEIFDDQFSVERPDGSNFTLKIRSTKLEDSAMYFCASTAVGGPQHFGDGTRLSIL.

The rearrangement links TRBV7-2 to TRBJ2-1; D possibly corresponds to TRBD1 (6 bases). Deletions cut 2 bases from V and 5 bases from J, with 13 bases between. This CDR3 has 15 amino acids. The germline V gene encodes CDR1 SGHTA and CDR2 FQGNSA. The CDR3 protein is CASSLFGTTNNEQFF. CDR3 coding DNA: TGTGCCAGCAGCTTATTCGGGACAACTAACAATGAGCAGTTCTTC.

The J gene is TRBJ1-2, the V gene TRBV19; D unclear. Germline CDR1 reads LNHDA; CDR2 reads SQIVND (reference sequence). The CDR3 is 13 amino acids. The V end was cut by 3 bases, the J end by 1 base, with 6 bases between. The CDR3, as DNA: TGTGCCAGTAGTATGTCGGGTAACTATGGCTACACCTTC. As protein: CASSMSGNYGYTF.

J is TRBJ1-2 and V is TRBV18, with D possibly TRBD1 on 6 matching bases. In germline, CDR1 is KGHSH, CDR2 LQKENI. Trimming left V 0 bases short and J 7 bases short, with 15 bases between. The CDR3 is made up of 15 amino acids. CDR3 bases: TGTGCCAGCTCACCACCGGGGGGGGCTCAAGCTGGCTACACCTTC. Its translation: CASSPPGGAQAGYTF. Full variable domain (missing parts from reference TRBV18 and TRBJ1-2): NAGVMQNPRHLVRRRGQEARLRCSPMKGHSHVYWYRQLPEEGLKFMVYLQKENIIDESGMPKERFSAEFPKEGPSILRIQQVVRGDSAAYFCASSPPGGAQAGYTFGSGTRLTVV.

The CDR3 nucleotides read TGTGCCAGTACGACAGGGGCCTCTGGAAACACCATATATTTT. It encodes CASTTGASGNTIYF. The chain combines TRBV28 with TRBJ1-3, with 8 bases lining up with TRBD1. The CDR3 consists of 14 residues. From germline, CDR1 is MDHEN and CDR2 SYDVKM. Germline trimming cut 9 bases from V and 0 bases from J; bases unmatched to any gene: 4.

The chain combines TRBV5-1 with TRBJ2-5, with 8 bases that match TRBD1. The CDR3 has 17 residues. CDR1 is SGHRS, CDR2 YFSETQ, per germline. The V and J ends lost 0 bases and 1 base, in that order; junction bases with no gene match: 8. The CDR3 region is CASSLGAGQAPQETQYF. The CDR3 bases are TGCGCCAGCAGCTTGGGGGCGGGACAGGCGCCCCAAGAGACCCAGTACTTC.

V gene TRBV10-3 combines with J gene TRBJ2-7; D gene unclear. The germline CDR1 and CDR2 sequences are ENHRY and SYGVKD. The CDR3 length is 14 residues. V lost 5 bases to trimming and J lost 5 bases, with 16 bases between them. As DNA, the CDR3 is TGTGCCATCAGTACCGGGTCCCTCGTCCACGAGCAGTACTTC. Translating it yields CAISTGSLVHEQYF.

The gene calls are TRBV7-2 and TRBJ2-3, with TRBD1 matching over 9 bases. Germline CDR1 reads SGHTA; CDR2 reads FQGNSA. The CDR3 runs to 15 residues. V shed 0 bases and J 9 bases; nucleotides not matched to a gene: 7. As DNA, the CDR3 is TGTGCCAGCAGCTTAGCGACAGGGGGTCTGAAGACGCAGTATTTT. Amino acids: CASSLATGGLKTQYF.

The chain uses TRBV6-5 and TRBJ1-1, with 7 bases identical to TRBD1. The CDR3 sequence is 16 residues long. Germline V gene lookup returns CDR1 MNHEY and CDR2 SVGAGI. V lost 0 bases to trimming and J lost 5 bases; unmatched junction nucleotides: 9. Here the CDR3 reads CASSYSSWQGGTEAFF. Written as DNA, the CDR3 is TGTGCCAGCAGTTACTCGAGCTGGCAGGGGGGGACTGAAGCTTTCTTT.

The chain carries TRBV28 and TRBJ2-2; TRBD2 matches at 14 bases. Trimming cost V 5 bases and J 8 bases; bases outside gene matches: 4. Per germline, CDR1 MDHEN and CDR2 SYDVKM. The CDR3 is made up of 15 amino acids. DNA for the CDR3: TGTGCCAGCAGTGGGACTAGCGGGAGTAGGGGGGAGCTGTTTTTT. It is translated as CASSGTSGSRGELFF.

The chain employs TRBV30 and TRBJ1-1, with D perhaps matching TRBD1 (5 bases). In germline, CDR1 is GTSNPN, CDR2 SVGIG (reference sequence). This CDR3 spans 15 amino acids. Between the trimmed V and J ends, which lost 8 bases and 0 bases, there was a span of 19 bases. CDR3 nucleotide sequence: TGTGCCCGGCCGGGGGGGGATAATATGAACACTGAAGCTTTCTTT. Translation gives CARPGGDNMNTEAFF.

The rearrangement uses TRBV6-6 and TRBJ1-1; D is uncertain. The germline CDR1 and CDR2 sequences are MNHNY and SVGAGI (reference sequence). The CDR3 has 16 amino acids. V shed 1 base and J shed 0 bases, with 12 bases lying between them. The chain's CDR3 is CASSYWFGPMNTEAFF. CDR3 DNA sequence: TGTGCCAGCAGTTACTGGTTCGGGCCAATGAACACTGAAGCTTTCTTT.

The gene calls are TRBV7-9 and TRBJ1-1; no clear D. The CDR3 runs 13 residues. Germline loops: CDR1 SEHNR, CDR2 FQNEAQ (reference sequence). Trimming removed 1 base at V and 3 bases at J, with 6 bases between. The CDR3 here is CASSLGIDTEAFF. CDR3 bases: TGTGCCAGCAGCTTAGGAATCGACACTGAAGCTTTCTTT.

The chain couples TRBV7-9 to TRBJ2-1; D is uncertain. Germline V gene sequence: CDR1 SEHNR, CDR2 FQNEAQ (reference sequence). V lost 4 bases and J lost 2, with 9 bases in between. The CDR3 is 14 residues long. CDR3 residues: CASSYQQTYNEQFF. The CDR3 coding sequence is TGTGCCAGCAGCTACCAGCAGACCTACAATGAGCAGTTCTTC.

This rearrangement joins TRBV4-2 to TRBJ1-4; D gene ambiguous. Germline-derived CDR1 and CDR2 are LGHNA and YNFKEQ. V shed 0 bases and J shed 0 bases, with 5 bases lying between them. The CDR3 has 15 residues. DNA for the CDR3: TGTGCCAGCAGCCAAGAACCTGCAACTAATGAAAAACTGTTTTTT. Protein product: CASSQEPATNEKLFF.

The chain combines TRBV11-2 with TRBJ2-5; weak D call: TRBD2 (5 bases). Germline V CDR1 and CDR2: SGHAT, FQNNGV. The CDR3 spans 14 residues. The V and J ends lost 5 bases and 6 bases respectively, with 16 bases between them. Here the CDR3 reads CASSPAREVQTQYF. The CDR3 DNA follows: TGTGCCAGCAGCCCGGCGAGGGAAGTACAGACCCAGTACTTC. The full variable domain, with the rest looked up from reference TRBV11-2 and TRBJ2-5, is EAGVAQSPRYKIIEKRQSVAFWCNPISGHATLYWYQQILGQGPKLLIQFQNNGVVDDSQLPKDRFSAERLKGVDSTLKIQPAKLEDSAVYLCASSPAREVQTQYFGPGTRLLVL.

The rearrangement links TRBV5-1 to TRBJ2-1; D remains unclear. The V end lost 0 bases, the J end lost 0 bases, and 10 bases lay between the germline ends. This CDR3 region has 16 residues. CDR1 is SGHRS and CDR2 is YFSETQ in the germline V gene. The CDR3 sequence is CASSLEGRPSYNEQFF. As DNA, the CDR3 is TGCGCCAGCAGCTTGGAGGGCAGACCCTCCTACAATGAGCAGTTCTTC.

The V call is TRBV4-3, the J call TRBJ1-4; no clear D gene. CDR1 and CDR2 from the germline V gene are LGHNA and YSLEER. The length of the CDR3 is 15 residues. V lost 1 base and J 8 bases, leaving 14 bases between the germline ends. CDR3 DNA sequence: TGCGCCAGCAGCCAAGTGGGTCAGGAACCGGAAAAACTGTTTTTT. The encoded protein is CASSQVGQEPEKLFF.

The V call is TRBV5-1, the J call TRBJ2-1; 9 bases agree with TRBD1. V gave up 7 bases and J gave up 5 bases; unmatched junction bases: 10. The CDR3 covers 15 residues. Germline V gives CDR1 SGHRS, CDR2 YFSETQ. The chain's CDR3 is CASVEWTGANNEQFF. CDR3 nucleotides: TGCGCCAGCGTGGAATGGACAGGGGCCAACAATGAGCAGTTCTTC. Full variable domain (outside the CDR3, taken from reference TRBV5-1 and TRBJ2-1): KAGVTQTPRYLIKTRGQQVTLSCSPISGHRSVSWYQQTPGQGLQFLFEYFSETQRNKGNFPGRFSGRQFSNSRSEMNVSTLELGDSALYLCASVEWTGANNEQFFGPGTRLTVL.